This TCR beta chain was sequenced for a study of T cell repertoires in cytomegalovirus infection (dated 2019 in TCRdb). About the study as a whole: The peptide stimulations were aimed at well-studied HLA-B-restricted epitopes as well as recently identified HLA-C-restricted CMV epitopes, whose presentation resists viral immunomodulation. Donor HLA type was relevant to the analysis, because carriage of CMV infection together with the matching HLA type was indicated by public TCR beta signatures. Here is what the overall study found, with its caveats: Carriers of CMV infection plus the relevant HLA type were discriminated by the cumulative frequency of public TCR beta family members in the study cohort and in an independent roughly 340-donor cohort. The ex vivo response was dominated by HLA-C-restricted CMV-specific TCR beta clonotypes, and the single most frequent clonotype in two of eight donors was supplied by these HLA-C-restricted clonotypes.

Data came from an Illumina HiSeq 1500. TCRdb reanalyzed the raw reads on its own, using fastp at Q25 for trimming and MiXCR for clone calling, and kept in-frame beta chains. Here each entry gathers all rows of one CDR3 protein and keeps the most common genes and DNA. This sample gives roughly 730,000 distinct CDR3 sequences in total; around 30% of them show up just once. The ten largest clones represent 18% of the sample. A remark on this clonotype: This clone's antigen is unknown. Within one base of it there is no much larger clone, and no base qualities were kept.

Taken with the paper, the label for treatment or condition translates to: in vitro stimulation with specific CMV peptide epitopes to enrich CMV-specific T cells. The sequenced sample was cultured PBMCs, obtained from culture after CMV antigen stimulation. The origin of this receptor is a human donor in good health (CMV status not recorded). Some clones in this sample may be carry-over from other donors' samples.

The CDR3 protein: CASSLAAGGRDEQFF. The sequenced DNA: TGTGCCAGCAGCTTAGCGGCGGGGGGGCGGGATGAGCAGTTCTTC. The rearrangement joined TRBV11-2 to TRBJ2-1, with 9 bases in between that match TRBD2. Germline trimming amounts to 1 base on V and 8 bases on J, with 6 as the count of junction bases outside the gene matches. The germline V gene sets CDR1 to SGHAT and CDR2 to FQNNGV. The cysteine opens and the phenylalanine closes a CDR3 of 15 amino acids. The entry retains the CDR3 DNA only, 45 bases that are in frame from base 1.